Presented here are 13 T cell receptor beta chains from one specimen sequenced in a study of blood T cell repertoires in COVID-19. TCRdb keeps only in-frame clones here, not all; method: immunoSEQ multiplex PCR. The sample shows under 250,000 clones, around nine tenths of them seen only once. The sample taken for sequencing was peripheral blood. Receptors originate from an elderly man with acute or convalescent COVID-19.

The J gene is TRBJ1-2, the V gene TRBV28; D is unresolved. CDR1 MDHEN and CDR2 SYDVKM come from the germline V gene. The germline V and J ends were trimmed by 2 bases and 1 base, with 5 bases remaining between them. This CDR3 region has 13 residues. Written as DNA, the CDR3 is TGTGCCAGCAGTTTAGTCGGTAACTATGGCTACACCTTC. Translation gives CASSLVGNYGYTF.

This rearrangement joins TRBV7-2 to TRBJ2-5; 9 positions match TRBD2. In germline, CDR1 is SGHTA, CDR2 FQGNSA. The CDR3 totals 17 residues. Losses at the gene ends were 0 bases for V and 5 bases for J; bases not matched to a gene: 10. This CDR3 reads CASSLALAGPSGETQYF. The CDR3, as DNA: TGTGCCAGCAGCTTAGCACTAGCGGGTCCCTCGGGGGAGACCCAGTACTTC.

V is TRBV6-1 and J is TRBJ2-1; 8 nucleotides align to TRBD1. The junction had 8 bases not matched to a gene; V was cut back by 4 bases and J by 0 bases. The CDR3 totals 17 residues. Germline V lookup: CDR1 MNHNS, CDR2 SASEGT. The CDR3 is CASSGTGGSVSYNEQFF. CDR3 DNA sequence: TGTGCCAGCAGTGGAACAGGGGGATCCGTCTCCTACAATGAGCAGTTCTTC.

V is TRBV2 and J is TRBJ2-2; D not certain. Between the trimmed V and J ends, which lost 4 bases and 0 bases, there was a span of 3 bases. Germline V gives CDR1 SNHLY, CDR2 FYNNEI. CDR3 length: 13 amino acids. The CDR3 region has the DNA TGTGCCAGCAGTGCAGCGAACACCGGGGAGCTGTTTTTT. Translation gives CASSAANTGELFF.

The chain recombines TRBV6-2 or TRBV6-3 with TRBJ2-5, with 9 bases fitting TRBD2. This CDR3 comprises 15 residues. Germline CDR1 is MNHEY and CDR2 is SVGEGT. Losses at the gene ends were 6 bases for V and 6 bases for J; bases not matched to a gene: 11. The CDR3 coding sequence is TGTGCCAGCAGCCCCGATCGGCTAGCGGGGAAGACCCAGTACTTC. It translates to CASSPDRLAGKTQYF.

The CDR3 DNA reads TGTGCCAGCAGTTACTCCGAGCGGGGATACAATGAGCAGTTCTTC. It translates to CASSYSERGYNEQFF. V and J are TRBV6-2 or TRBV6-3 and TRBJ2-1; 7 bases agree with TRBD2. Germline V lookup: CDR1 MNHEY, CDR2 SVGEGT. The CDR3 totals 15 residues. Trimming took 0 bases from V and 4 from J; bases not matched to a gene: 3.

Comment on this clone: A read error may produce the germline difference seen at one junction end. The CDR3 spells CVSSSTGTGVNYGYTF. CDR3 DNA sequence: TGTGTCAGCAGTTCAACCGGGACAGGTGTTAACTATGGCTACACCTTC. The rearrangement links TRBV6-5 to TRBJ1-2; 8 bases are shared with TRBD1. CDR1 is MNHEY and CDR2 is SVGAGI in the germline V gene. The CDR3 spans 16 residues.

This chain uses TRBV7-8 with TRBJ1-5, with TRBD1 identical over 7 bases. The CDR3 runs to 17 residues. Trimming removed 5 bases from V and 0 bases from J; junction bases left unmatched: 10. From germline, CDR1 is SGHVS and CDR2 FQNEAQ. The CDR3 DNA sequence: TGTGCCAGCAGCCATTTACAGGGGTATAGTAGCAATCAGCCCCAGCATTTT. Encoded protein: CASSHLQGYSSNQPQHF.

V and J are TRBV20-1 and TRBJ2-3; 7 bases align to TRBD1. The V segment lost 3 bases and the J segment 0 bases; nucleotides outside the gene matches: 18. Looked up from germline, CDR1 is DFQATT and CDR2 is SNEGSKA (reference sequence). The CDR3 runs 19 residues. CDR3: CSASFIPGQRGGSTDTQYF. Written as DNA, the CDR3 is TGCAGTGCTAGTTTTATTCCGGGACAGAGAGGTGGCAGCACAGATACGCAGTATTTT.

The CDR3 reads CASRKGGTGNQPQHF. The DNA for the CDR3 is TGTGCCAGCAGGAAAGGGGGCACGGGAAATCAGCCCCAGCATTTT. This sequence joins TRBV6-6 and TRBJ1-5; 7 nucleotides align to TRBD1. Germline assignment: CDR1 MNHNY and CDR2 SVGAGI (reference sequence). Trimming took 6 bases from V and 4 from J; bases not matched to a gene: 9. The CDR3 consists of 15 residues.

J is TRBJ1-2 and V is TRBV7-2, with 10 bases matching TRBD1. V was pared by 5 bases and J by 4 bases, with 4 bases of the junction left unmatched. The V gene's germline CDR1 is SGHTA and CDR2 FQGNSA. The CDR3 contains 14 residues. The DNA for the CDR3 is TGTGCCAGCAGCCCCGGACAGGGGGGCTATGGCTACACCTTC. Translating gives CASSPGQGGYGYTF.

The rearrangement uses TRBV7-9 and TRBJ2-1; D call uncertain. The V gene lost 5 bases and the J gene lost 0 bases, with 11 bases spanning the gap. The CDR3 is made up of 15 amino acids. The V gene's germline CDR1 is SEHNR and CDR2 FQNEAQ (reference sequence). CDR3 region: CASSPTRFSYNEQFF. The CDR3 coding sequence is TGTGCCAGCAGCCCAACGAGGTTCTCCTACAATGAGCAGTTCTTC.

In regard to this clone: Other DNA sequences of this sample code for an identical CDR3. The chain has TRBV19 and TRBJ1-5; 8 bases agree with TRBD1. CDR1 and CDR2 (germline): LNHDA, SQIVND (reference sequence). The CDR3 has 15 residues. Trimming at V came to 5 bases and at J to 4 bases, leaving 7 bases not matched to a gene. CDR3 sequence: CASSPGTGGNQPQHF. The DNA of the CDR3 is TGTGCCAGTAGTCCCGGGACAGGCGGAAATCAGCCCCAGCATTTT.